This T cell receptor (beta chain) appears in the sequencing data of a study of blood T cell repertoires in COVID-19. Study-level information: Sites across the United States, Italy and Spain contributed samples from acute and convalescent COVID-19. Nucleic acid was either cDNA or gDNA, and it came from T cells, B-cell-depleted T cells, or PBMCs.

As processed by the authors: The authors estimated nucleated cell counts from reference gene primer amplification. Sequencing was performed with immunoSEQ multiplex PCR; in TCRdb, only in-frame clones are kept and a portion is missing. V and J calls and clone size are as listed in that table; D and trimming were resolved from the DNA. Seen here are around 380,000 clones, around 87% observed once, and the top ten hold under 1.5%. Categorization into cohorts depended on clinical history that participants reported. Germline V gene data show CDR1 as MNHEY and CDR2 as SMNVEV (reference sequence). The CDR3 totals 13 residues. Trimming stripped 3 bases from V and 2 bases from J, with 8 bases between.

The V and J genes are TRBV27 and TRBJ2-7, with TRBD2 as a possible D gene (5 bases). Sequencing was done on a sample of PBMCs or T cells enriched from blood (not recorded which). The sequence was obtained from a man aged 25-45 years who had recovered from COVID-19. CDR3 loop: CASSLDSTYEQYF. The CDR3 bases are TGTGCCAGCAGTTTGGACTCCACCTACGAGCAGTACTTC.